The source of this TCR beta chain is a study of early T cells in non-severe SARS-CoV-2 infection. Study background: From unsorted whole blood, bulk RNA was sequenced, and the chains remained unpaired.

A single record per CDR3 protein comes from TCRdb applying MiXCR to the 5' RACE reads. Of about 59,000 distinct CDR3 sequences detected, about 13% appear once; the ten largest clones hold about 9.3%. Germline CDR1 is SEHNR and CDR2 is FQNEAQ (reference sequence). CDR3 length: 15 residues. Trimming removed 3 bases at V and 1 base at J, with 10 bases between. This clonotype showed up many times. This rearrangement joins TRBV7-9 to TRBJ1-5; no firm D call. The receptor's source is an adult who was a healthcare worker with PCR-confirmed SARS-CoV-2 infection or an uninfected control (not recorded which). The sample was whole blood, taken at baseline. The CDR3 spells CASSFYSGSNQPQHF. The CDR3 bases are TGTGCCAGCAGCTTTTACTCGGGAAGCAATCAGCCCCAGCATTTT.